This is a list of T cell receptor beta chains from one sample in a study of cytomegalovirus exposure and HLA in healthy donors. Profiled with immunoSEQ multiplex PCR; TCRdb holds only in-frame clones, not every one. The sample has 90,000 to 150,000 clones, roughly 80% seen once; the top ten hold 4.9%. Sequenced: PBMCs. These receptors originate from a man aged 50-60 years in good health and CMV-seropositive. The CDR3 runs from the conserved cysteine through the conserved F or W. The D gene is left open where the match is weak. Expanded clones are given a class, and other clones once, few, many or no size at all.

CDR3 protein: CASSQEGPAHTSGNTIYF; CDR3 DNA: TGTGCCAGCAGCCAAGAGGGCCCGGCCCATACCTCTGGAAACACCATATATTTT; D gene: .; J gene: TRBJ1-3; clone size: once; V gene: TRBV4-2
CDR3 protein: CASSPLTQLTEAFF; CDR3 DNA: TGTGCCAGCTCACCACTTACACAGTTGACTGAAGCTTTCTTT; D gene: .; J gene: TRBJ1-1; clone size: .; V gene: TRBV18
CDR3 protein: CASSLALGTGNEQYF; CDR3 DNA: TGCGCCAGCAGCTTGGCCCTCGGGACAGGGAACGAGCAGTACTTC; D gene: TRBD1; J gene: TRBJ2-7; clone size: .; V gene: TRBV5-1
CDR3 protein: CASTLVAGRNQPQHF; CDR3 DNA: TGTGCCAGCACCCTAGTGGCGGGCAGGAATCAGCCCCAGCATTTT; D gene: .; J gene: TRBJ1-5; clone size: .; V gene: TRBV27
CDR3 protein: CASSLRGQVTYGYTF; CDR3 DNA: TGTGCCAGCAGTTTACGGGGACAGGTGACCTATGGCTACACCTTC; D gene: TRBD1; J gene: TRBJ1-2; clone size: .; V gene: TRBV27
CDR3 protein: CASILQGAGSPLHF; CDR3 DNA: TGTGCCAGCATTCTACAGGGGGCAGGATCACCCCTCCACTTT; D gene: TRBD1; J gene: TRBJ1-6; clone size: .; V gene: TRBV28
CDR3 protein: CASTPQGLWESGANVLTF; CDR3 DNA: TGTGCCAGCACCCCACAGGGTCTTTGGGAATCTGGGGCCAACGTCCTGACTTTC; D gene: .; J gene: TRBJ2-6; clone size: .; V gene: TRBV9
CDR3 protein: CSVSTGGVGNQPQHF; CDR3 DNA: TGCAGCGTGTCTACAGGGGGCGTTGGCAATCAGCCCCAGCATTTT; D gene: TRBD1; J gene: TRBJ1-5; clone size: .; V gene: TRBV29-1
CDR3 protein: CASSPEDLRYEKLFF; CDR3 DNA: TGTGCCAGCAGCCCCGAGGACTTACGCTATGAAAAACTGTTTTTT; D gene: .; J gene: TRBJ1-4; clone size: .; V gene: TRBV7-9
CDR3 protein: CASSPRGQREAFF; CDR3 DNA: TGTGCCAGCAGCCCGAGAGGTCAGAGAGAAGCTTTCTTT; D gene: .; J gene: TRBJ1-1; clone size: .; V gene: TRBV7-2
CDR3 protein: CAITRGAGYGYTF; CDR3 DNA: TGTGCCATCACTCGGGGGGCGGGCTATGGCTACACCTTC; D gene: .; J gene: TRBJ1-2; clone size: .; V gene: TRBV10-3
CDR3 protein: CASSLTGRTEAFF; CDR3 DNA: TGTGCCAGCAGCTTGACAGGGCGCACTGAAGCTTTCTTT; D gene: TRBD1; J gene: TRBJ1-1; clone size: once; V gene: TRBV7-8
CDR3 protein: CASREQGAGNTIYF; CDR3 DNA: TGTGCCAGCAGAGAACAGGGGGCTGGAAACACCATATATTTT; D gene: TRBD1; J gene: TRBJ1-3; clone size: .; V gene: TRBV28
CDR3 protein: CASSYSGGLKYTIYF; CDR3 DNA: TGTGCCAGCAGTTACTCGGGGGGGTTGAAATACACCATATATTTT; D gene: .; J gene: TRBJ1-3; clone size: .; V gene: TRBV6-6
CDR3 protein: CASSYSSPTGELFF; CDR3 DNA: TGTGCCAGCAGTTACTCGTCCCCTACCGGGGAGCTGTTTTTT; D gene: .; J gene: TRBJ2-2; clone size: once; V gene: TRBV6-5
CDR3 protein: CASSPRGRVSDTQYF; CDR3 DNA: TGTGCCAGCAGCCCTAGGGGGCGAGTTTCAGATACGCAGTATTTT; D gene: TRBD1; J gene: TRBJ2-3; clone size: once; V gene: TRBV6-5